This T cell receptor (beta chain) originates from a study of cytomegalovirus exposure and HLA in healthy donors. At sampling all donors were nominally healthy, likely with unrecorded immune exposures. Overall study results and limits: In a later analysis, compared with equally common non-associated chains, HLA-associated beta chains were more expanded. The study flagged fewer than 200 TCR beta chains as cytomegalovirus-associated. Analyzed later, most CMV-associated TCR beta chains appeared HLA-restricted.

Germline assignment: CDR1 SGHRS and CDR2 YFSETQ. CDR3 length equals 16 residues. Trimming took 5 bases from V and 5 from J; bases not matched to a gene: 12. In the PCR, 60 Vbeta and 13 Jbeta primers were used. Sequencing used immunoSEQ multiplex PCR; TCRdb keeps in-frame clones, though not all of them. The sample consists of 90,000 to 120,000 clones, 81% of them appearing once. In regard to this clone: Its specificity is unknown.

The genes are TRBV5-1 and TRBJ2-7; TRBD2 matches 11 bases. The clonotype was recovered from a man under 40 in good health and CMV-seronegative. The sequenced sample was PBMCs. The DNA of the CDR3 is TGCGCCAGCAGGCGAACCCTTAGCGGGAGGGCGGACGAGCAGTACTTC. It is translated as CASRRTLSGRADEQYF.